The clone carrying this TCR beta chain was counted only a few times. The CDR3 is made up of 19 amino acids. The trim removed 1 base at V and 5 bases at J, leaving 11 bases unmatched. In germline, CDR1 is SGHRS, CDR2 YFSETQ. This record belongs to a study of shared clonotypes between healthy human individuals. Generated by immunoSEQ multiplex PCR, the TCRdb table keeps only in-frame clones and is missing some. Of about 680,000 clones detected, less than 80% appear once; the ten largest clones hold 1.5% to 2%. Input material: memory CD4+ T cells sorted from blood. Subset defined: CD45RA-negative fraction. This chain joins TRBV5-1 and TRBJ2-5; 16 bases align to TRBD2. This receptor was identified in a woman in her twenties or thirties in good health. CDR3 sequence (DNA): TGCGCCAGCAGCTTGAATTCCGGGACTAGCGGGAGGGCCGGTGAGACCCAGTACTTC. Translated: CASSLNSGTSGRAGETQYF.